These 21 T cell receptor beta chains were all obtained from the same sample, sequenced in a study of OX40 agonist ivuxolimab in advanced cancers. Profiling relied on immunoSEQ multiplex PCR, and the TCRdb table lists in-frame clones only, not all of them. Of fewer than 65,000 clones listed, approximately 80% are singletons. The sample consisted of CD4+ or CD8+ T cells sorted from blood, taken in a trial of the OX40 agonist ivuxolimab. The receptors were gathered from an adult with an advanced solid tumor such as melanoma, head and neck, liver or kidney cancer.

The chain is built from TRBV4-1 and TRBJ1-1, with no clear D. The germline V gene encodes CDR1 MGHRA and CDR2 YSYEKL. Trimming removed 4 bases at V and 5 bases at J, with 20 bases between. The CDR3 has 16 amino acids. DNA for the CDR3: TGCGCCAGCAGCCTCGGTAGGGCAGGCTTAGGGACTGAAGCTTTCTTT. It encodes CASSLGRAGLGTEAFF.

The V and J genes are TRBV5-4 and TRBJ2-7; 8 nucleotides align to TRBD1. CDR1 is SGHNT, CDR2 YYREEE, per germline (reference sequence). This CDR3 comprises 15 residues. Unmatched junction bases numbered 9, after V lost 4 bases and J lost 3 bases. CDR3 coding DNA: TGTGCCAGCAGCGTGCCGGGACAGGAGGTCTACGAGCAGTACTTC. This encodes CASSVPGQEVYEQYF.

The genes are TRBV5-1 and TRBJ2-3; D assignment may be TRBD1 or TRBD2 (6 bases each). CDR1 is SGHRS and CDR2 is YFSETQ in the germline V gene. V gave up 1 base and J gave up 0 bases, with 12 bases separating them. The CDR3 consists of 16 residues. The CDR3 DNA reads as TGCGCCAGCAGCTTGATGGGGGGCACTAGCACAGATACGCAGTATTTT. Translated, it gives CASSLMGGTSTDTQYF.

The chain carries TRBV30 and TRBJ2-7, with D tentatively TRBD2 (6 bases). Germline loops: CDR1 GTSNPN, CDR2 SVGIG (reference sequence). The CDR3 covers 13 residues. V lost 5 bases and J 3 bases, leaving 14 bases between the germline ends. The CDR3: CAWDGGIGYEQYF. Here the CDR3 DNA reads TGTGCCTGGGACGGGGGAATCGGCTACGAGCAGTACTTC.

The chain joins TRBV10-1 to TRBJ2-7; tentatively, D is TRBD1 or TRBD2 (6 bases each). The CDR3 length is 15 residues. V lost 9 bases, J lost 1 base, and 19 bases lay in between. CDR1 WNHNN and CDR2 SYGVQD come from the germline V gene (reference sequence). The DNA for the CDR3 is TGCGCCAGTCCCCTAGGGGGGCCACGTTCCTACGAGCAGTACTTC. Residues: CASPLGGPRSYEQYF.

This clone appeared once. This rearrangement joins TRBV2 to TRBJ1-2, with a weak D call TRBD1 (5 bases). This CDR3 region has 13 residues. Germline CDR1 reads SNHLY; CDR2 reads FYNNEI. Deletions cut 6 bases from V and 2 bases from J, with 10 bases between. The CDR3 is CASRGTFNYGYTF. The CDR3 bases are TGTGCCAGCAGGGGGACTTTCAACTATGGCTACACCTTC.

The chain has TRBV2 and TRBJ2-2; the match to TRBD1 covers 8 bases. This CDR3 comprises 13 residues. Trimming took 7 bases from V and 4 from J; bases not matched to a gene: 2. Per the germline V gene, CDR1 is SNHLY and CDR2 is FYNNEI. The CDR3 loop is CASTGQGTGELFF. CDR3 DNA: TGTGCCAGCACCGGACAGGGCACCGGGGAGCTGTTTTTT.

This chain links TRBV5-4 with TRBJ2-7; tentatively, D is TRBD1 (5 bases). The V and J ends lost 5 bases and 2 bases respectively, with 17 bases between them. Germline-derived CDR1 and CDR2 are SGHNT and YYREEE (reference sequence). The CDR3 has 15 residues. The CDR3 is CASRQSGLPTYEQYF. In DNA, the CDR3 is TGTGCCAGCAGGCAGTCAGGGCTCCCTACCTACGAGCAGTACTTC.

The chain combines TRBV10-1 with TRBJ2-7; the D is unclear. The CDR3 extends over 12 amino acids. Trimming stripped 3 bases from V and 5 bases from J, with 8 bases between. CDR1 and CDR2 (germline): WNHNN, SYGVQD (reference sequence). In DNA form, the CDR3 reads TGCGCCAGCAGTGATATTTGGAACGAGCAGTACTTC. Protein: CASSDIWNEQYF.

The chain joins TRBV4-3 to TRBJ2-1; the match to TRBD1 covers 8 bases. After removal of 1 base from V and 9 bases from J, the junction contained 5 bases not matched to a gene. The CDR3 extends over 14 amino acids. Germline loops: CDR1 LGHNA, CDR2 YSLEER. The CDR3 DNA reads TGCGCCAGCAGCCAAGGACAGGGGTTGGGTGAGCAGTTCTTC. Its protein is CASSQGQGLGEQFF.

The chain couples TRBV6-5 to TRBJ2-7; 11 nucleotides line up with TRBD1. Germline CDR1 is MNHEY and CDR2 is SVGAGI. Unmatched junction bases numbered 6, after V lost 5 bases and J lost 3 bases. There are 15 residues in the CDR3. DNA for the CDR3: TGTGCCAGCAGTACTCGGGACAGGGGGATCTACGAGCAGTACTTC. Translation gives CASSTRDRGIYEQYF.

This chain joins TRBV4-3 and TRBJ1-5; tentatively, D is TRBD1 (5 bases). CDR3 length: 13 residues. In germline, CDR1 is LGHNA, CDR2 YSLEER. Between the trimmed V and J ends, which lost 0 bases and 8 bases, there was a span of 8 bases. CDR3 sequence: CASSQDRGEPQHF. CDR3 in DNA: TGCGCCAGCAGCCAAGATCGGGGGGAGCCCCAGCATTTT.

The V call is TRBV5-1, the J call TRBJ2-2; 12 bases map to TRBD2. CDR3 length equals 17 residues. Germline values: CDR1 SGHRS, CDR2 YFSETQ. J gave up 5 bases and V 4 bases, and 9 bases lay outside the gene matches. DNA for the CDR3: TGCGCCAGCAGCCCCACAGCAGGGACTAGCGGGACCGGGGAGCTGTTTTTT. It encodes CASSPTAGTSGTGELFF.

For the CDR3, the DNA is TGTGCCAGCAGTGACTCCGGGGGCAGGTACACTGAAGCTTTCTTT. Protein: CASSDSGGRYTEAFF. The chain uses TRBV6-1 and TRBJ1-1; a weak D match, TRBD1 (6 bases). V lost 3 bases to trimming and J lost 3 bases, with 14 bases between them. Germline values: CDR1 MNHNS, CDR2 SASEGT. This CDR3 spans 15 amino acids.

The rearrangement uses TRBV19 and TRBJ1-2; 7 positions agree with TRBD1. Trimming cost V 7 bases and J 7 bases; bases outside gene matches: 6. The CDR3 runs 12 residues. Germline V gives CDR1 LNHDA, CDR2 SQIVND (reference sequence). The CDR3: CASTTWDSGYTF. DNA for the CDR3: TGTGCCAGTACTACCTGGGACAGTGGCTACACCTTC.

This sequence joins TRBV13 and TRBJ2-3; unclear D gene. The CDR3 extends over 16 amino acids. V lost 2 bases, J lost 0 bases, and 12 bases lay in between. The germline V gene encodes CDR1 PRHDT and CDR2 FYEKMQ (reference sequence). CDR3 coding DNA: TGTGCCAGCAGCTTATTCTGGGCTAGTAGCACAGATACGCAGTATTTT. Its translation: CASSLFWASSTDTQYF.

This clone has just a few counts. The chain joins TRBV4-1 to TRBJ1-1; possible D gene TRBD1, 5 bases. The CDR3 consists of 15 residues. Per germline, CDR1 MGHRA and CDR2 YSYEKL. Trimming took off 1 base at V and 0 bases at J, with 9 bases between the two ends. The CDR3 loop reads CASSQVRGMNTEAFF. CDR3 nucleotides: TGCGCCAGCAGCCAAGTCCGGGGGATGAACACTGAAGCTTTCTTT.

V gene TRBV18 combines with J gene TRBJ1-4; TRBD1 agrees at 11 bases. The CDR3 loop spans 16 amino acids. Germline CDR1 KGHSH, CDR2 LQKENI. V shed 3 bases and J 4 bases; nucleotides not matched to a gene: 4. CDR3 in amino acids: CASSPPDRGRNEKLFF. The CDR3 nucleotides read TGTGCCAGCTCACCTCCGGACAGGGGGCGTAATGAAAAACTGTTTTTT.

The V and J genes are TRBV30 and TRBJ2-3, with 9 bases aligning to TRBD2. The CDR3 has 13 residues. Germline V gene sequence: CDR1 GTSNPN, CDR2 SVGIG (reference sequence). Trimming took 4 bases from V and 6 from J; bases not matched to a gene: 5. The CDR3 sequence: CAWKAGGFDTQYF. CDR3 sequence (DNA): TGTGCCTGGAAAGCGGGAGGTTTTGATACGCAGTATTTT. Filled out from reference TRBV30 and TRBJ2-3, the complete variable domain reads SQTIHQWPATLVQPVGSPLSLECTVEGTSNPNLYWYRQAAGRGLQLLFYSVGIGQISSEVPQNLSASRPQDRQFILSSKKLLLSDSGFYLCAWKAGGFDTQYFGPGTRLTVL.

The J gene is TRBJ2-1, the V gene TRBV5-1, with 7 bases fitting TRBD2. Trimming removed 0 bases from V and 10 bases from J; junction bases left unmatched: 4. CDR1 and CDR2 from the germline V gene are SGHRS and YFSETQ. The CDR3 length is 13 residues. The CDR3 coding sequence is TGCGCCAGCAGCTTGGGACTAGCATTCGAGCAGTTCTTC. The encoded protein is CASSLGLAFEQFF.

The CDR3 reads CASSPYGSGANVLTF. DNA for the CDR3: TGTGCCAGCAGCCCATATGGGTCTGGGGCCAACGTCCTGACTTTC. The V and J genes are TRBV14 and TRBJ2-6; no reliable D call. The germline CDR1 and CDR2 sequences are SGHDN and FVKESK. There are 15 residues in the CDR3. Deletions cut 4 bases from V and 1 base from J, with 8 bases between.